Sequencing of this TCR beta chain was carried out in a study of OX40 agonist ivuxolimab in advanced cancers. TCRdb keeps only in-frame clones here, not all; method: immunoSEQ multiplex PCR. The data hold roughly 50,000 clones, with roughly three quarters observed a single time. This CDR3 is 15 amino acids long. Germline CDR1 reads SGHRS; CDR2 reads YFSETQ. Trimming took 0 bases from V and 5 from J; bases not matched to a gene: 6. This TCR came from an adult with an advanced solid tumor such as melanoma, head and neck, liver or kidney cancer. The gene calls are TRBV5-1 and TRBJ2-7; 9 bases map to TRBD1. This sample comprised CD4+ or CD8+ T cells sorted from blood, obtained in a trial of the OX40 agonist ivuxolimab. DNA for the CDR3: TGCGCCAGCAGCTTGGTCGGGACAGGGATTAACGAGCAGTACTTC. It codes for CASSLVGTGINEQYF.